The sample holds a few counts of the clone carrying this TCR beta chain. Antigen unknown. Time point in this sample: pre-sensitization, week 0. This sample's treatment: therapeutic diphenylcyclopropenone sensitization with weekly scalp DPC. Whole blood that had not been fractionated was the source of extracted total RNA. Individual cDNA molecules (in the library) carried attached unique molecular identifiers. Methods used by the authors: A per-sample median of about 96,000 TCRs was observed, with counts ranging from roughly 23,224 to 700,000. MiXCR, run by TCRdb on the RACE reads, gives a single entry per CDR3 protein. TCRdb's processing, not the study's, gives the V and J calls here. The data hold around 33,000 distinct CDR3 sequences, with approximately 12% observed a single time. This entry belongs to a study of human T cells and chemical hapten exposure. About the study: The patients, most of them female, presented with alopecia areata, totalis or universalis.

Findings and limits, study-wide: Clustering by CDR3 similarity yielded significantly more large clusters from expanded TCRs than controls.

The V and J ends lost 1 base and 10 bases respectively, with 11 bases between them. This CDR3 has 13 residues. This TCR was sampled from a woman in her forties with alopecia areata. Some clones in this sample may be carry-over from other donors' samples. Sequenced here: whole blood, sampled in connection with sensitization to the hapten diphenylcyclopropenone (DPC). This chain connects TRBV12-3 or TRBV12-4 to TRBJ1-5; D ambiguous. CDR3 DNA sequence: TGTGCCAGCAGTTTAGGCCGGCAACCTCCCCAGCATTTT. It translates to CASSLGRQPPQHF.